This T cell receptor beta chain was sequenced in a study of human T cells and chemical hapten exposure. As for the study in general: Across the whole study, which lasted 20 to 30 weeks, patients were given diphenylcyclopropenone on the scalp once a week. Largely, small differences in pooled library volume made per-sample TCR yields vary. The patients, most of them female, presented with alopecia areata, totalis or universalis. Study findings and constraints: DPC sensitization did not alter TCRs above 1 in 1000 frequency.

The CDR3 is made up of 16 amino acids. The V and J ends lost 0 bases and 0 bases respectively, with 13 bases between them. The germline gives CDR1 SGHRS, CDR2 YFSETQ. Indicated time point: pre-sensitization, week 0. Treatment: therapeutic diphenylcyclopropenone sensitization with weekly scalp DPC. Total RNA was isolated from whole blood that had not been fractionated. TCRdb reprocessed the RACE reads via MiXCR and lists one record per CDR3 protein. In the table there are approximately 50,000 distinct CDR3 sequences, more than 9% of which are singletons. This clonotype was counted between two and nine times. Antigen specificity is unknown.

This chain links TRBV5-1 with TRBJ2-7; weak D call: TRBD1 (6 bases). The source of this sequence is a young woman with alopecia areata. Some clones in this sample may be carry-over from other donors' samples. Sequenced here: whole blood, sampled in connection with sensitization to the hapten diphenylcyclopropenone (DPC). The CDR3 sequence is CASSLVTGSSSYEQYF. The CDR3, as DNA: TGCGCCAGCAGCTTGGTCACAGGGTCGAGCTCCTACGAGCAGTACTTC.